These 5 T cell receptor beta chains originate from one sample sequenced in a study of human T cells and chemical hapten exposure. The time point: patch test 2, 6 weeks after DPC sensitization. This sample's treatment: therapeutic diphenylcyclopropenone sensitization with weekly scalp DPC. One entry per CDR3 protein, called by TCRdb with MiXCR from the RACE reads. Among 69,000 or so distinct CDR3 sequences listed, about 9.4% were seen once. This sample comprised whole blood, obtained in connection with sensitization to the hapten diphenylcyclopropenone (DPC). These receptors originate from a woman in her fifties or sixties with alopecia areata. Some clones in this sample may be carry-over from other donors' samples.

V usage is TRBV7-2 and J usage is TRBJ2-7, with D unclear. V lost 0 bases to trimming and J lost 6 bases, with 15 bases between them. Germline lookup yields CDR1 SGHTA and CDR2 FQGNSA. The CDR3 spans 15 residues. In nucleotides, the CDR3 is TGTGCCAGCAGCTTAGCCCAGAGGCAACTGGGCGAGCAGTACTTC. Translation: CASSLAQRQLGEQYF. Supplemented by reference TRBV7-2 and TRBJ2-7, the full variable domain reads GAGVSQSPSNKVTEKGKDVELRCDPISGHTALYWYRQSLGQGLEFLIYFQGNSAPDKSGLPSDRFSAERTGGSVSTLTIQRTQQEDSAVYLCASSLAQRQLGEQYFGPGTRLTVT.

This clonotype has a count of ten or more. The chain carries TRBV29-1 and TRBJ1-1; 7 bases line up with TRBD1. Trimming cost V 0 bases and J 4 bases; bases outside gene matches: 5. The germline gives CDR1 SQVTM, CDR2 ANQGSEA. The CDR3 runs to 14 residues. For the CDR3, the DNA is TGCAGCGTTGAAGAGACAGGGAGTGGCACTGAAGCTTTCTTT. This encodes CSVEETGSGTEAFF.

This clonotype was picked up many times. The chain couples TRBV29-1 to TRBJ2-3; D may match TRBD1 or TRBD2 (5 bases each). Trimming stripped 1 base from V and 5 bases from J, with 10 bases between. The germline gives CDR1 SQVTM, CDR2 ANQGSEA. The CDR3 covers 13 residues. The CDR3 is CSVEVPGRDTQYF. In DNA form, the CDR3 reads TGCAGCGTTGAAGTCCCAGGGAGAGATACGCAGTATTTT.

This clonotype has only a few counts. CDR3 sequence reads: CASSAGTVNTGELFF. For the CDR3, the DNA is TGTGCCAGCAGCGCCGGGACTGTAAACACCGGGGAGCTGTTTTTT. The V and J genes are TRBV4-2 and TRBJ2-2; D is possibly TRBD2 (6 bases). Trimming shortened V by 5 bases and J by 2 bases, and 12 bases separated the two germline ends. In germline, CDR1 is LGHNA, CDR2 YNFKEQ. The CDR3 totals 15 residues.

CDR3 sequence (DNA): TGTGCCAGCAGCTTAGTTAGGGGGCCTAGCGAGCAGTACTTC. This gives the protein CASSLVRGPSEQYF. The V call is TRBV7-9, the J call TRBJ2-7, with 7 bases fitting TRBD1. Trimming cost V 1 base and J 6 bases; bases outside gene matches: 6. This CDR3 contains 14 residues. The V gene's germline CDR1 is SEHNR and CDR2 FQNEAQ (reference sequence).